The 21 T cell receptor beta chains reported below all come from one sample, sequenced in a study of T cells in Graves' hyperthyroidism and ophthalmopathy. Regions amplified from RNA transcripts were the TCR beta CDR3 regions. When the TCR CDR3 underwent first-round RT-PCR, the HTBI primer set was used. TCRdb used MiXCR to reprocess the multiplex PCR reads, holding one entry per CDR3 protein. The table records 550,000 to 650,000 distinct CDR3 sequences, approximately 14% of them present only once. The sequencing sample was made of blood. These receptors were collected from a middle-aged woman with Graves' hyperthyroidism.

The table lists this clonotype with many counts. The V gene is TRBV29-1, the J gene TRBJ2-7, with 7 bases that match TRBD2. CDR3 length: 14 residues. V lost 0 bases and J lost 4; bases outside the gene matches: 6. Germline CDR1 is SQVTM and CDR2 is ANQGSEA. This chain's CDR3 is CSVEESGNLYEQYF. The CDR3 nucleotides read TGCAGCGTTGAAGAGAGCGGGAACTTATACGAGCAGTACTTC.

This clonotype appeared a few times. This rearrangement joins TRBV14 to TRBJ2-1; 10 bases map to TRBD2. This CDR3 has 16 amino acids. Germline values: CDR1 SGHDN, CDR2 FVKESK. V trimming: 0 bases; J trimming: 8 bases; junction bases outside the gene matches: 7. CDR3 sequence reads: CASSQELAGASDEQFF. Written as DNA, the CDR3 is TGTGCCAGCAGCCAAGAGCTAGCGGGAGCGTCGGATGAGCAGTTCTTC.

Details on this clonotype: An end of the junction does not agree with germline; a read error may underlie this. The chain couples TRBV20-1 to TRBJ2-1; D possibly corresponds to TRBD1 (6 bases). This CDR3 is built from 15 residues. Germline loops: CDR1 DFQATT, CDR2 SNEGSKA (reference sequence). The CDR3 bases are TGCAGTGCTTACCCCCCGCAGGGGAGCAACAATGAGCAGTCCTTC. Translation: CSAYPPQGSNNEQSF.

This clonotype was found many times. The chain has TRBV7-2 and TRBJ1-1; D unresolved. The germline CDR1 and CDR2 sequences are SGHTA and FQGNSA. The V end was cut by 0 bases, the J end by 8 bases, with 10 bases between. The CDR3 extends over 13 amino acids. The CDR3 protein is CASSLAVAAEAFF. The CDR3 bases are TGTGCCAGCAGCTTAGCGGTAGCAGCCGAAGCTTTCTTT.

This clonotype turned up a few times. A read error may explain this, as a much larger clone is one base away. This rearrangement joins TRBV20-1 to TRBJ1-2, with TRBD1 matching over 8 bases. The CDR3 totals 13 residues. The germline V gene has CDR1 DFQATT and CDR2 SNEGSKA (reference sequence). CDR3 sequence reads: CNAWTGYGYGYTF. CDR3 nucleotides: TGCAATGCTTGGACAGGGTATGGCTATGGCTACACCTTC.

This clonotype was seen repeatedly, ten times or more. Written as DNA, the CDR3 is TGTGCCAGCAGCCCTCAAGACAGGGGGCCCCAAGAGACCCAGTACTTC. Amino acid sequence: CASSPQDRGPQETQYF. The chain is built from TRBV7-3 and TRBJ2-5, with 10 bases that match TRBD1. CDR3 length equals 16 residues. Germline V gene data show CDR1 as SGHTA and CDR2 as FQGTGA. V gave up 5 bases and J gave up 1 base; unmatched junction bases: 7.

There are many counts of this clonotype. The rearrangement links TRBV20-1 to TRBJ2-7, with TRBD2 matching over 7 bases. Germline CDR1 is DFQATT and CDR2 is SNEGSKA (reference sequence). V trimming: 3 bases; J trimming: 3 bases; junction bases outside the gene matches: 11. The length of the CDR3 is 15 residues. The chain's CDR3 is CSARAAGGSVYEQYF. Here the CDR3 DNA reads TGCAGTGCTAGGGCCGCGGGCGGGAGCGTCTACGAGCAGTACTTC.

The chain is built from TRBV7-9 and TRBJ2-2, with a possible D match to TRBD2 (6 bases). The germline gives CDR1 SEHNR, CDR2 FQNEAQ (reference sequence). This CDR3 region has 13 residues. Trimming stripped 5 bases from V and 7 bases from J, with 11 bases between. CDR3 sequence reads: CASSRLVGGELFF. The CDR3, as DNA: TGTGCCAGCAGCCGACTAGTTGGCGGGGAGCTGTTTTTT.

This clonotype was counted ten times or more. The chain uses TRBV12-3 or TRBV12-4 and TRBJ1-1; D might be TRBD1 (6 bases). The CDR3 runs 12 residues. V was clipped by 7 bases and J by 8 bases, with 14 bases between them. The CDR3 DNA reads as TGTGCCAGCACCAACAGGGCTGCGGAAGCTTTCTTT. This translates into CASTNRAAEAFF.

The V call is TRBV11-3, the J call TRBJ2-7; D is possibly TRBD1 (6 bases). V lost 3 bases, J lost 0 bases, and 12 bases lay in between. Germline CDR1 reads SGHNT; CDR2 reads YENEEA. The CDR3 has 15 amino acids. This chain's CDR3 is CASSFRGGDSYEQYF. The CDR3 DNA follows: TGTGCCAGCAGCTTCCGAGGGGGAGACTCCTACGAGCAGTACTTC.

This clonotype was observed many times. The chain employs TRBV30 and TRBJ1-2; D call uncertain. With 0 bases removed from V and 5 bases from J, the gap between germline ends came to 13 bases. CDR1 and CDR2 (germline): GTSNPN, SVGIG (reference sequence). This CDR3 is 14 amino acids long. CDR3 amino acids: CAWSVDSTGYGYTF. In DNA, the CDR3 is TGTGCCTGGAGTGTCGACTCTACCGGGTATGGCTACACCTTC. The full variable domain, completed using reference TRBV30 and TRBJ1-2, is SQTIHQWPATLVQPVGSPLSLECTVEGTSNPNLYWYRQAAGRGLQLLFYSVGIGQISSEVPQNLSASRPQDRQFILSSKKLLLSDSGFYLCAWSVDSTGYGYTFGSGTRLTVV.

This clonotype was recorded many times. V gene TRBV2 combines with J gene TRBJ2-2, with 8 bases fitting TRBD1. In germline, CDR1 is SNHLY, CDR2 FYNNEI. Trimming at V came to 4 bases and at J to 1 base, leaving 2 bases not matched to a gene. This CDR3 has 15 amino acids. The CDR3 reads CASSVTGENTGELFF. In DNA, the CDR3 is TGTGCCAGCAGTGTGACAGGGGAGAACACCGGGGAGCTGTTTTTT.

The table lists this clonotype with many counts. V is TRBV20-1 and J is TRBJ2-7; 9 positions agree with TRBD2. Germline CDR1 is DFQATT and CDR2 is SNEGSKA (reference sequence). With 6 bases clipped from V and 0 bases from J, the junction kept 9 bases outside the gene matches. CDR3 length equals 15 residues. CDR3 protein: CSAQMTSGFSYEQYF. The CDR3 DNA reads TGCAGTGCACAGATGACTAGCGGTTTCTCCTACGAGCAGTACTTC.

The chain uses TRBV10-3 and TRBJ2-7, with D possibly TRBD2 on 5 matching bases. The CDR3 spans 15 residues. Between the trimmed V and J ends, which lost 8 bases and 3 bases, there was a span of 20 bases. CDR1 and CDR2 (germline): ENHRY, SYGVKD. CDR3 loop: CAIAGVVAGHYEQYF. Written as DNA, the CDR3 is TGTGCCATCGCCGGGGTCGTTGCGGGCCACTACGAGCAGTACTTC.

This clonotype was seen at least ten times. The rearrangement links TRBV6-1 to TRBJ2-1; D gene unclear. CDR3 length: 14 residues. The V and J ends lost 10 bases and 10 bases respectively, with 23 bases between them. Germline-derived CDR1 and CDR2 are MNHNS and SASEGT. The CDR3 region is CATQLKVEAMEQFF. For the CDR3, the DNA is TGTGCCACCCAGCTGAAAGTCGAGGCTATGGAGCAGTTCTTC.

The table lists this clonotype with many counts. This chain connects TRBV20-1 to TRBJ2-7; D gene unclear. The CDR3 totals 12 residues. Trimming removed 4 bases from V and 3 bases from J, with 10 bases in between. The germline gives CDR1 DFQATT, CDR2 SNEGSKA (reference sequence). The CDR3 region has the DNA TGCAGTGCTACGACTGCCCGCTACGAGCAGTACTTC. It codes for CSATTARYEQYF.

This clonotype was picked up many times. The rearrangement uses TRBV6-5 and TRBJ2-5, with 7 bases matching TRBD1. The CDR3 has 15 residues. V shed 2 bases, J shed 5 bases, and the junction held 8 bases outside the gene matches. The germline gives CDR1 MNHEY, CDR2 SVGAGI. CDR3 sequence: CASSYRGRSEETQYF. The DNA of the CDR3 is TGTGCCAGCAGTTACAGGGGGCGTTCGGAGGAGACCCAGTACTTC.

The genes are TRBV28 and TRBJ2-7, with 10 positions matching TRBD2. V dropped 6 bases and J dropped 3; count of bases not matched to a gene: 5. The germline CDR1 and CDR2 sequences are MDHEN and SYDVKM. CDR3 length equals 14 residues. The CDR3 reads CASRGVAGGYEQYF. The DNA for the CDR3 is TGTGCCAGCAGGGGGGTAGCGGGGGGCTACGAGCAGTACTTC.

In its sample, this clonotype was seen once. The chain carries TRBV2 and TRBJ1-5; D remains unclear. The germline V gene has CDR1 SNHLY and CDR2 FYNNEI. This CDR3 region has 15 residues. V was shortened by 8 bases and J by 2 bases, with 16 bases between the two germline ends. In DNA form, the CDR3 reads TGTGCCAGCGCGCAATTCACCAGTGGCAATCAGCCCCAGCATTTT. This sequence encodes CASAQFTSGNQPQHF.

This clonotype was recorded at least ten times. The chain combines TRBV28 with TRBJ2-7; D is perhaps TRBD2 (7 bases). The V and J ends lost 5 bases and 6 bases respectively, with 17 bases between them. Germline V gene sequence: CDR1 MDHEN, CDR2 SYDVKM. The length of the CDR3 is 14 residues. Written as DNA, the CDR3 is TGTGCCAGCAGTCCAGGGGACTACGGCTTCGAGCAGTACTTC. Protein sequence: CASSPGDYGFEQYF.

This clonotype was seen only once. The rearrangement links TRBV6-5 to TRBJ2-1; 11 positions agree with TRBD2. Germline V gene sequence: CDR1 MNHEY, CDR2 SVGAGI. J was trimmed by 6 bases and V by 4 bases; bases with no gene match: 8. CDR3 size: 16 residues. The chain's CDR3 is CASSLSHSGRANEQFF. The CDR3 DNA reads TGTGCCAGCAGTTTATCCCATAGCGGGAGGGCCAATGAGCAGTTCTTC.